This T cell receptor beta chain emerged from a study of CD8 T cells in ankylosing spondylitis. Overall study findings and caveats: Before this, some motif variants had been reported in reactive arthritis synovial fluid and blood.

Library preparation for TCR beta used quantitative 5'-RACE with molecular barcodes. TCRdb itself ran the 5' RACE reads through MiXCR, one entry per CDR3 protein. Of about 130,000 distinct CDR3 sequences listed, 7% are singletons. The CDR3 has 14 amino acids. Trimming cost V 2 bases and J 6 bases, with 10 bases left between them. The table lists this clonotype with many counts. Its cognate antigen is unknown. The genes are TRBV12-3 or TRBV12-4 and TRBJ2-2; TRBD2 might be the D (5 bases). Sequenced sample: blood, either unsorted or a sorted T cell fraction (not recorded which). The receptor comes from a male donor with ankylosing spondylitis or in good health (not recorded which). The CDR3 spells CASSLSRGSGELFF. DNA of the CDR3: TGTGCCAGCAGTTTAAGTCGGGGATCCGGGGAGCTGTTTTTT.